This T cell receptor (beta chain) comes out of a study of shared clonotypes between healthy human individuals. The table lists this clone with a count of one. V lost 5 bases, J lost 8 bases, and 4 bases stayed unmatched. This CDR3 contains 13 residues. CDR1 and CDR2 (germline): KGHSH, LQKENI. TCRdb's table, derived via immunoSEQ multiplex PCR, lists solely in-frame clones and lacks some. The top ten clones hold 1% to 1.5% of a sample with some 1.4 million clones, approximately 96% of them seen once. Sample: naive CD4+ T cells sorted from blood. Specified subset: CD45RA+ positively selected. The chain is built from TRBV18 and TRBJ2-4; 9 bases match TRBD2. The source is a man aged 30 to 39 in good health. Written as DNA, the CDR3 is TGTGCCAGCTCAGGGACTAGCAGTCACATTCAGTACTTC. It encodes CASSGTSSHIQYF.